These 30 T cell receptor beta chains came from one sample sequenced in a study of cytomegalovirus exposure and HLA in healthy donors. Both 60 Vbeta primers and 13 Jbeta primers went into the PCR. Libraries were prepared by immunoSEQ multiplex PCR; TCRdb keeps only in-frame clonotypes and omits some of them. The sample has around 210,000 clones; roughly 80% are singletons. Specimen: PBMCs. The source is a man aged 50 to 60 in good health and CMV-seronegative.

This clone was detected once. The rearrangement links TRBV11-2 to TRBJ1-1; tentatively, D is TRBD1 (5 bases). Germline assignment: CDR1 SGHAT and CDR2 FQNNGV. The CDR3 spans 13 residues. V gave up 5 bases and J gave up 4 bases, with 11 bases separating them. The CDR3 coding sequence is TGTGCCAGCAGCCAGCAGGGTGGCACTGAAGCTTTCTTT. Its translation: CASSQQGGTEAFF.

The chain joins TRBV5-4 to TRBJ2-1; D ambiguous. The germline V gene has CDR1 SGHNT and CDR2 YYREEE (reference sequence). This CDR3 has 16 amino acids. V lost 2 bases, J lost 0 bases, and 12 bases lay in between. The CDR3 region is CASSLGGLSSYNEQFF. The CDR3 region has the DNA TGTGCCAGCAGCTTAGGCGGATTGAGCTCCTACAATGAGCAGTTCTTC.

In DNA, the CDR3 is TGTGCCAGCAGCCCGCGGAGTAGATCCTACGAGCAGTACTTC. It encodes CASSPRSRSYEQYF. V and J are TRBV7-8 and TRBJ2-5, with D hard to call. Near its end, the DNA agrees better with TRBJ2-7, so the J call may be wrong. The CDR3 length is 14 residues. Germline CDR1 is SGHVS and CDR2 is FQNEAQ.

The DNA of the CDR3 is TGTGCCAGCAGCTTGGGGCCTGACACGAACACTGAAGCTTTCTTT. Translation gives CASSLGPDTNTEAFF. This chain links TRBV5-5 with TRBJ1-1; unclear D gene. CDR3 length: 15 residues. V lost 0 bases, J lost 1 base, and 10 bases lay in between. The V gene's germline CDR1 is SGHKS and CDR2 YYEKEE (reference sequence).

V usage is TRBV6-1 and J usage is TRBJ1-1; D is unclear. Germline-derived CDR1 and CDR2 are MNHNS and SASEGT. The V gene lost 6 bases and the J gene lost 0 bases, with 11 bases spanning the gap. The CDR3 totals 14 residues. CDR3 residues: CASSAGSLNTEAFF. The CDR3 nucleotides read TGTGCCAGCAGCGCCGGGTCTCTGAACACTGAAGCTTTCTTT.

The V call is TRBV30, the J call TRBJ1-3; TRBD1 is a possible D gene (5 bases). This CDR3 has 20 residues. Per germline, CDR1 GTSNPN and CDR2 SVGIG (reference sequence). Trimming stripped 0 bases from V and 0 bases from J, with 24 bases between. The CDR3 spells CAWSVYGGVYALSSGNTIYF. The DNA for the CDR3 is TGTGCCTGGAGTGTATATGGGGGGGTTTACGCGTTATCCTCTGGAAACACCATATATTTT.

The genes are TRBV7-9 and TRBJ2-3; D may be TRBD2 (6 bases). V was clipped by 5 bases and J by 2 bases, with 17 bases between them. The CDR3 consists of 16 residues. The germline V gene encodes CDR1 SEHNR and CDR2 FQNEAQ (reference sequence). In DNA form, the CDR3 reads TGTGCCAGCAGCCCCGGCGGTAGCGGCTACACAGATACGCAGTATTTT. It specifies CASSPGGSGYTDTQYF.

V gene TRBV7-9 combines with J gene TRBJ2-7; 10 positions agree with TRBD1. The CDR3 has 15 residues. With 7 bases clipped from V and 7 bases from J, the junction kept 13 bases outside the gene matches. Germline assignment: CDR1 SEHNR and CDR2 FQNEAQ (reference sequence). The CDR3 DNA reads as TGTGCCAGCACCCTGGGAGGGGACAGGGGAGGGGAGCAGTACTTC. This codes for CASTLGGDRGGEQYF.

The chain links TRBV18 to TRBJ1-5, with 9 bases fitting TRBD1. CDR1 and CDR2 (germline): KGHSH, LQKENI. The CDR3 covers 14 residues. Trimming removed 1 base from V and 5 bases from J; junction bases left unmatched: 0. The DNA of the CDR3 is TGTGCCAGCTCACCACGGGACAGGGATCAGCCCCAGCATTTT. Amino acid sequence: CASSPRDRDQPQHF.

The chain uses TRBV9 and TRBJ1-1; TRBD1 aligns across 7 bases. CDR3 size: 13 residues. Germline CDR1 reads SGDLS; CDR2 reads YYNGEE. The V segment lost 3 bases and the J segment 3 bases; nucleotides outside the gene matches: 2. CDR3 in amino acids: CASSAGQYTEAFF. In DNA form, the CDR3 reads TGTGCCAGCAGCGCGGGACAGTACACTGAAGCTTTCTTT.

The chain recombines TRBV7-6 with TRBJ2-7, with TRBD2 matching over 12 bases. With 5 bases clipped from V and 6 bases from J, the junction kept 14 bases outside the gene matches. CDR3 length: 17 amino acids. Germline assignment: CDR1 SGHVS and CDR2 FNYEAQ. The CDR3 sequence is CASSPTASGGLAGEQYF. The CDR3 DNA sequence: TGTGCCAGCAGCCCGACCGCCTCAGGGGGACTAGCGGGCGAGCAGTACTTC.

The chain links TRBV27 to TRBJ1-2, with 8 bases fitting TRBD1. Germline V lookup: CDR1 MNHEY, CDR2 SMNVEV (reference sequence). The CDR3 extends over 14 amino acids. Germline trimming cut 3 bases from V and 6 bases from J; bases unmatched to any gene: 6. CDR3 sequence reads: CASSLAGGADGYTF. For the CDR3, the DNA is TGTGCCAGCAGTTTGGCAGGGGGCGCGGATGGCTACACCTTC.

A note on this clone: Distinct nucleotide sequences in the sample also encode this CDR3. This CDR3 is CASSHLTGGNTEAFF. The DNA for the CDR3 is TGCGCCAGCAGCCACCTGACAGGGGGGAACACTGAAGCTTTCTTT. V usage is TRBV4-1 and J usage is TRBJ1-1; 9 bases align to TRBD1. The junction had 3 bases not matched to a gene; V was cut back by 3 bases and J by 1 base. CDR1 is MGHRA and CDR2 is YSYEKL in the germline V gene. The CDR3 contains 15 residues.

V is TRBV9 and J is TRBJ2-5, with TRBD2 matching 9 bases. This CDR3 is 15 amino acids long. Germline V gene sequence: CDR1 SGDLS, CDR2 YYNGEE. J was trimmed by 4 bases and V by 0 bases; bases with no gene match: 4. The CDR3 region is CASSVGGSGRETQYF. DNA for the CDR3: TGTGCCAGCAGCGTAGGTGGTAGCGGGAGAGAGACCCAGTACTTC.

This chain joins TRBV19 and TRBJ2-3, with TRBD1 matching over 10 bases. This CDR3 has 14 amino acids. Trimming cost V 7 bases and J 6 bases; bases outside gene matches: 7. Germline-derived CDR1 and CDR2 are LNHDA and SQIVND (reference sequence). CDR3 nucleotide sequence: TGTGCCAGTACCTGGACAGGGGGGTCCGATACGCAGTATTTT. Protein sequence: CASTWTGGSDTQYF. Variable domain in full (rest from reference TRBV19 and TRBJ2-3): DGGITQSPKYLFRKEGQNVTLSCEQNLNHDAMYWYRQDPGQGLRLIYYSQIVNDFQKGDIAEGYSVSREKKESFPLTVTSAQKNPTAFYLCASTWTGGSDTQYFGPGTRLTVL.

This clone was recorded a few times. The genes are TRBV5-5 and TRBJ2-3; TRBD1 aligns across 10 bases. V dropped 0 bases and J dropped 1; count of bases not matched to a gene: 2. This CDR3 comprises 16 residues. The germline CDR1 and CDR2 sequences are SGHKS and YYEKEE (reference sequence). CDR3 protein: CASSLGGTGGTDTQYF. CDR3 sequence (DNA): TGTGCCAGCAGCTTGGGTGGGACAGGGGGCACAGATACGCAGTATTTT.

This chain links TRBV19 with TRBJ1-5; D gene ambiguous. The length of the CDR3 is 14 residues. From germline, CDR1 is LNHDA and CDR2 SQIVND (reference sequence). V lost 7 bases and J lost 5, with 15 bases in between. The CDR3 region has the DNA TGTGCCAGTAACCAACGGGGAGGAGATCAGCCCCAGCATTTT. Amino acids: CASNQRGGDQPQHF.

The chain is built from TRBV5-1 and TRBJ2-3; D not certain. Trimming cost V 0 bases and J 4 bases, with 12 bases left between them. Germline loops: CDR1 SGHRS, CDR2 YFSETQ. This CDR3 comprises 15 residues. CDR3 coding DNA: TGCGCCAGCAGCTTGGAAGCTAGGCAAGCAGATACGCAGTATTTT. Residues: CASSLEARQADTQYF.

This rearrangement joins TRBV7-2 to TRBJ2-1; TRBD2 matches 10 bases. The J segment lost 9 bases and the V segment lost 7 bases, leaving 6 bases of the junction unmatched. Germline lookup yields CDR1 SGHTA and CDR2 FQGNSA. The CDR3 extends over 13 amino acids. CDR3 region: CASNLLAGSEQFF. Written as DNA, the CDR3 is TGTGCCAGCAACCTACTAGCGGGAAGTGAGCAGTTCTTC.

The chain couples TRBV4-2 to TRBJ2-1, with TRBD2 matching over 10 bases. J was trimmed by 7 bases and V by 0 bases; bases with no gene match: 6. The length of the CDR3 is 16 residues. Looked up from germline, CDR1 is LGHNA and CDR2 is YNFKEQ. The CDR3: CASSQDGSGRQNEQFF. The CDR3 nucleotides are TGTGCCAGCAGCCAAGATGGTAGCGGGAGGCAAAATGAGCAGTTCTTC.

This clone appeared a few times. V gene TRBV15 combines with J gene TRBJ1-4; D is unresolved. V was trimmed by 0 bases and J by 4 bases, leaving 9 bases between them. The CDR3 sequence is 15 residues long. Germline CDR1 and CDR2: LNHNV and YYDKDF (reference sequence). The CDR3: CATSRDFGGNEKLFF. CDR3 in DNA: TGTGCCACCAGCAGAGATTTCGGCGGTAATGAAAAACTGTTTTTT. The full variable domain, rest sourced from reference TRBV15 and TRBJ1-4, is DAMVIQNPRYQVTQFGKPVTLSCSQTLNHNVMYWYQQKSSQAPKLLFHYYDKDFNNEADTPDNFQSRRPNTSFCFLDIRSPGLGDTAMYLCATSRDFGGNEKLFFGSGTQLSVL.

The chain couples TRBV9 to TRBJ2-5; the D gene is possibly TRBD2 (6 bases). With the DNA end fitting TRBJ2-7 better, the J assignment may be wrong. Germline V gene data show CDR1 as SGDLS and CDR2 as YYNGEE. The CDR3 spans 15 residues. CDR3: CASSVQAGPAYEQYF. DNA of the CDR3: TGTGCCAGCAGCGTCCAAGCGGGCCCCGCTTACGAGCAGTACTTC.

The chain carries TRBV27 and TRBJ2-7; no firm D call. V was shortened by 3 bases and J by 2 bases, with 8 bases between the two germline ends. Germline CDR1 reads MNHEY; CDR2 reads SMNVEV (reference sequence). This CDR3 contains 13 residues. The CDR3 loop is CASSFGSTYEQYF. The CDR3 bases are TGTGCCAGCAGTTTCGGGTCTACCTACGAGCAGTACTTC.

V usage is TRBV5-1 and J usage is TRBJ2-7, with a weak D call TRBD1 (5 bases). Per germline, CDR1 SGHRS and CDR2 YFSETQ. Trimming took off 0 bases at V and 0 bases at J, with 10 bases between the two ends. This CDR3 is built from 15 residues. The CDR3 DNA follows: TGCGCCAGCAGCTTGGATGACAGTTCCTCCTACGAGCAGTACTTC. This encodes CASSLDDSSSYEQYF.

The J gene is TRBJ1-1, the V gene TRBV7-9; the match to TRBD1 covers 10 bases. J was trimmed by 6 bases and V by 5 bases; bases with no gene match: 6. The length of the CDR3 is 14 residues. In germline, CDR1 is SEHNR, CDR2 FQNEAQ (reference sequence). The CDR3: CASSIGTGEAEAFF. The CDR3 DNA reads as TGTGCCAGCAGCATCGGGACAGGGGAGGCTGAAGCTTTCTTT.

The V call is TRBV2, the J call TRBJ2-1; the D is unclear. V shed 5 bases and J shed 7 bases, with 9 bases lying between them. The CDR3 runs to 12 residues. Germline V gene sequence: CDR1 SNHLY, CDR2 FYNNEI. The chain's CDR3 is CASSYRRNEQFF. Here the CDR3 DNA reads TGTGCCAGCAGTTATAGGAGAAATGAGCAGTTCTTC.

This chain connects TRBV6-1 to TRBJ2-2; 9 positions agree with TRBD2. The ends lost 1 base at V and 3 bases at J; junction bases unmatched: 9. Germline CDR1 reads MNHNS; CDR2 reads SASEGT. CDR3 length equals 18 residues. The DNA of the CDR3 is TGTGCCAGCAGTGAAGGGTGGCGGGAGGGCCGGTACACCGGGGAGCTGTTTTTT. It yields the protein CASSEGWREGRYTGELFF.

This clone has more than one count but fewer than ten. V usage is TRBV27 and J usage is TRBJ2-5, with 8 bases identical to TRBD1. Gene TRBJ2-7 matches the end of the DNA better, so the J call may be wrong. The CDR3 has 15 amino acids. The V gene's germline CDR1 is MNHEY and CDR2 SMNVEV (reference sequence). The CDR3: CASSAGTGPFYEQYF. The CDR3 DNA follows: TGTGCCAGCAGTGCCGGGACAGGTCCTTTTTACGAGCAGTACTTC.

This chain connects TRBV15 to TRBJ1-5, with D uncertain. Germline V gene data show CDR1 as LNHNV and CDR2 as YYDKDF (reference sequence). Trimming left V 6 bases short and J 0 bases short, with 6 bases between. The CDR3 runs to 13 residues. CDR3 in amino acids: CATRQNSNQPQHF. As DNA, the CDR3 is TGTGCCACCAGACAGAATAGCAATCAGCCCCAGCATTTT.

The chain joins TRBV7-6 to TRBJ2-3, with 8 bases matching TRBD1. The CDR3 sequence is 16 residues long. Germline V gives CDR1 SGHVS, CDR2 FNYEAQ. Trimming took 2 bases from V and 2 from J; bases not matched to a gene: 6. Here the CDR3 reads CASSLQGQGYTDTQYF. CDR3 sequence (DNA): TGTGCCAGCAGCTTACAAGGACAGGGATACACAGATACGCAGTATTTT.